This T cell receptor (beta chain) originates from a study of shared clonotypes between healthy human individuals (dated by TCRdb to 2018 to 2021). Study-wide context: A few men and a couple of women, aged 18 to 49 years, made up the cohort. To estimate repertoire size and how much clonotype sharing occurs between individuals, the study deeply sequenced the blood TCR repertoires of five healthy adults. Per donor, three plates each were used for CD4 naive and CD4 memory, two for CD8 naive, and one for CD8 memory. Libraries were prepared and TCR repertoires were sequenced by different laboratories using diverse techniques, in order to increase sequencing depth and limit assay-specific biases. Leukapheresis yielded between about 0.94 and 8.9 billion PBMCs per donor. Study-wide findings and limitations: Clonotypes shared by all four sorted-subset donors showed higher generation probabilities than non-shared clonotypes. Naive subsets generally had larger estimated clonotype richness than memory subsets. Based on pairwise subsampling, the degree of clonotype sharing among donors was expected to be affected by sequencing depth. Sharing across a handful of donors was observed for around 5% of naive CD4, about 4% of naive CD8, roughly 2.3% of memory CD4, and about 0.4% of memory CD8 clonotypes. Only blood was sampled, and tissue TCR repertoires likely differ from those in blood. The small number of donors limited the genetic and exposure-history diversity represented. Rarefaction of sorted-subset datasets indicated incomplete sequencing despite the large sequencing depth.

For the CD8 naive samples, CD45RO-negative cells were positively selected for CCR7, yielding a CD45RA+CCR7+ population from which TemRA cells were excluded. The donors were healthy, HIV-negative adults with no recently reported acute infections or vaccinations. Every donor was a Caucasian adult residing in Nashville, Tennessee, USA. After blood collection by leukapheresis, PBMCs were isolated using Ficoll-Histopaque density gradient centrifugation and then cryopreserved in the vapor phase of liquid nitrogen. Analytical flow cytometry was used to check the purity and quantity of every magnetically sorted T cell population. From each sorted fraction, genomic DNA was isolated and quantified by UV absorbance on a Nanodrop 2000c. Using the deep immunoSEQ assay, multiplex PCR amplified TCR CDR3 regions from genomic DNA. Extracted genomic DNA from each cell subset was spread evenly across all wells of several immunoSEQ 96-well plates, with each plate serving as a replicate. For sorted subsets, each replicate PCR was loaded with 200 ng genomic DNA, equivalent to roughly 30,000 T cell genomes. Purified libraries were measured with a Qubit 3.0 fluorometer, size-checked on a Bioanalyzer 2100, and measured again with the KAPA Library Quantification kit. Every immunoSEQ 96-well plate was sequenced on a separate single-read 150-cycle Illumina NextSeq 550 flow cell. On the study's bioinformatics: Because the immunoSEQ output held only junctional sequences and lacked quality scores, the filtering could not match the filtering applied to full-length reads. Sequences were annotated with PyIR, a Python wrapper for IgBLAST v1.9, using IMGT germline references to assign V/J genes and CDR3. Reads were removed for weak V/J assignments (E-value above 1e-6), missing CDR3, stop codons, out-of-frame junctions, or ambiguous translated residues. V3J clonotypes were defined by identical inferred V gene, J gene, and CDR3 amino acid sequence. The percentage overlap between two repertoires was calculated by dividing the number of shared unique clonotypes by the size of the smaller repertoire. Three approaches were used to assess repertoire richness: RTK rarefaction, the Chao1 estimator, and Recon v2.1 estimates of unobserved clonotypes. Generation probabilities for all TCRbeta clonotypes obtained by the gDNA method from a handful of donors were computed using OLGA. TCRdb stores this immuneACCESS table with in-frame sequences only. Part of the clones is absent; in the studies checked, under half of the shortfall reflects unresolved V genes, and no reason is known for the rest. The V and J calls and clone size come from that table; D and trimming were worked out from the DNA. Present in this sample are around 2,100,000 clones, approximately 95% of which were seen just once. More than 0.9% of the sample is taken by the ten largest.

A word on this clone: Its antigen is still unknown. The sample holds no much larger clone one base away, and base qualities are not on file.

The sequencing input was naive CD8+ T cells sorted from blood. Explained via the paper, the cell subset or site label denotes: CD45RA+CCR7+. The sequence derives from a man aged 18-30 years in good health.

The encoded CDR3 is CSSDFSSYNEQFF. The DNA sequence is as follows: TGCAGCTCCGACTTTAGCTCCTACAATGAGCAGTTCTTC. The sequence links TRBV29-1 to TRBJ2-1; the D gene identity is not certain. The CDR3 covers 13 residues, taking in both the cysteine and the phenylalanine. Just CDR3 DNA is preserved here, 39 bases in frame from base 1. V drops 8 bases and J drops 0 bases, leaving 11 bases in between. Taken from the germline V gene, the CDR1 and CDR2 loops are SQVTM and ANQGSEA.